The clone carrying this T cell receptor (beta chain) was seen just once. What it binds is not known. The sample is drawn from a study of T cell repertoires in cytomegalovirus infection. Study-wide background: In public TCR beta signatures, there were indications of both CMV infection and matching HLA type. General observations from the study: Public TCR beta family frequency separated CMV-and-HLA carriers, including in an independent cohort.

One entry per CDR3 protein results from TCRdb running MiXCR on the reads. The sample holds about 220,000 distinct CDR3 sequences, around 40% seen once. V lost 5 bases and J lost 1, with 17 bases in between. CDR1 is LNHDA, CDR2 SQIVND, per germline (reference sequence). The CDR3 extends over 17 amino acids. This chain joins TRBV19 and TRBJ2-2; D is perhaps TRBD2 (6 bases). The starting material was CD8+ T cells from cultured PBMCs, obtained from culture after CMV antigen stimulation. The sequence derives from a human donor in good health (CMV status not recorded). Some clones in this sample may be carry-over from other donors' samples. The CDR3 spells CASSEAYRGGNTGELFF. In DNA form, the CDR3 reads TGTGCCAGTAGTGAGGCTTATCGGGGAGGGAACACCGGGGAGCTGTTTTTT.